The 17 T cell receptor beta chains reported below all come from one sample, sequenced in a study of T cell responses to AZD1222 COVID-19 vaccine. Sequenced by immunoSEQ multiplex PCR; TCRdb stores in-frame clones only, minus some. The sample contains about 180,000 clones, approximately 95% of which appear only once. The sample consisted of peripheral blood, taken 28 days after the second dose of the MenACWY control vaccine. The origin of the receptors is an adult who received the MenACWY meningococcal vaccine as a control.

The CDR3: CASSQDTGQPNTEAFF. CDR3 nucleotide sequence: TGCGCCAGCAGCCAAGATACCGGGCAGCCGAACACTGAAGCTTTCTTT. The rearrangement uses TRBV4-1 and TRBJ1-1; D unresolved. Germline V gives CDR1 MGHRA, CDR2 YSYEKL. CDR3 size: 16 residues. Trimming stripped 0 bases from V and 1 base from J, with 12 bases between.

The chain has TRBV18 and TRBJ2-1; D not resolved. V was pared by 2 bases and J by 4 bases, with 12 bases between. This CDR3 comprises 15 residues. The germline V gene encodes CDR1 KGHSH and CDR2 LQKENI. CDR3 in amino acids: CASSPNWIYYNEQFF. The CDR3 bases are TGTGCCAGCTCACCAAACTGGATCTATTACAATGAGCAGTTCTTC.

This clone was seen more than once but under ten times. The rearrangement joins TRBV30 to TRBJ1-2; D perhaps matches TRBD1 (6 bases). V lost 4 bases to trimming and J lost 4 bases, with 13 bases between them. Per the germline V gene, CDR1 is GTSNPN and CDR2 is SVGIG (reference sequence). This CDR3 region has 13 residues. CDR3 coding DNA: TGTGCCTGGACCAGGACAGACGCCTATGGCTACACCTTC. This gives the protein CAWTRTDAYGYTF.

The gene calls are TRBV3-1 (or the pseudogene TRBV3-2) and TRBJ1-1; TRBD1 agrees at 7 bases. Germline values: CDR1 LGHDT, CDR2 YNNKEL (reference sequence). The CDR3 extends over 15 amino acids. With 4 bases clipped from V and 5 bases from J, the junction kept 10 bases outside the gene matches. The CDR3 here is CASSPHDREVTEAFF. In nucleotides, the CDR3 is TGTGCCAGCAGCCCACACGACAGGGAGGTGACTGAAGCTTTCTTT.

The chain uses TRBV7-2 and TRBJ1-2, with TRBD1 matching over 7 bases. Germline V gene data show CDR1 as SGHTA and CDR2 as FQGNSA. The trim removed 2 bases at V and 7 bases at J, leaving 4 bases unmatched. The CDR3 consists of 13 residues. CDR3 sequence (DNA): TGTGCCAGCAGCTTAAGGGGGCTGGGTGGCTACACCTTC. Amino acids: CASSLRGLGGYTF.

The rearrangement joins TRBV4-3 to TRBJ2-3; possibly TRBD1 for D (5 bases). Germline loops: CDR1 LGHNA, CDR2 YSLEER. Trimming removed 4 bases from V and 2 bases from J, with 22 bases in between. This CDR3 has 18 residues. CDR3 coding DNA: TGCGCCAGCAGCCTCAGAAGCCCCCTGAAGGGGAACACAGATACGCAGTATTTT. This codes for CASSLRSPLKGNTDTQYF.

V and J are TRBV5-6 and TRBJ2-7; D call uncertain. The CDR3 totals 13 residues. The V end lost 2 bases, the J end lost 2 bases, and 8 bases lay between the germline ends. Germline V gene sequence: CDR1 SGHDT, CDR2 YYEEEE. The CDR3 is CASSLSSTYEQYF. DNA for the CDR3: TGTGCCAGCAGCTTATCTTCGACCTACGAGCAGTACTTC.

This rearrangement joins TRBV24-1 to TRBJ2-5, with D maybe TRBD1 (5 bases). The CDR3 totals 14 residues. Trimming took 4 bases from V and 1 from J, leaving 9 bases between them. Germline assignment: CDR1 KGHDR and CDR2 SFDVKD. The CDR3 here is CATSDYRFQETQYF. The CDR3 nucleotides are TGTGCCACCAGTGACTACAGGTTCCAAGAGACCCAGTACTTC.

The chain couples TRBV9 to TRBJ2-7; maybe TRBD2 (6 bases). The V gene's germline CDR1 is SGDLS and CDR2 YYNGEE. This CDR3 spans 15 amino acids. The ends were cut back, 0 bases at V and 3 bases at J, with 13 bases in the middle. This CDR3 is CASSVDGSTYYEQYF. The CDR3 DNA reads TGTGCCAGCAGCGTAGACGGGAGTACTTACTACGAGCAGTACTTC.

V usage is TRBV4-2 and J usage is TRBJ2-3; a weak D match, TRBD2 (6 bases). The CDR3 consists of 14 residues. V lost 0 bases to trimming and J lost 8 bases, with 12 bases between them. The V gene's germline CDR1 is LGHNA and CDR2 YNFKEQ. CDR3 region: CASSQDLLGGTQYF. In nucleotides, the CDR3 is TGTGCCAGCAGCCAAGATCTTTTGGGGGGTACGCAGTATTTT.

J is TRBJ1-5 and V is TRBV14; D is unclear. The CDR3 extends over 14 amino acids. The V gene lost 4 bases and the J gene lost 3 bases, with 10 bases spanning the gap. Germline V gives CDR1 SGHDN, CDR2 FVKESK. The DNA for the CDR3 is TGTGCCAGCAGCCGAAGCGGCCTCAATCAGCCCCAGCATTTT. Protein sequence: CASSRSGLNQPQHF.

The chain links TRBV19 to TRBJ2-2; TRBD1 aligns across 8 bases. The V gene's germline CDR1 is LNHDA and CDR2 SQIVND (reference sequence). The CDR3 has 15 residues. With V trimmed by 0 bases and J by 9 bases, 6 bases remained unmatched. CDR3 nucleotide sequence: TGTGCCAGTAGTATAGATGGACAGGGTTCAAGGGAGCTGTTTTTT. Encoded protein: CASSIDGQGSRELFF. Together with reference TRBV19 and TRBJ2-2, the CDR3 gives the full variable domain: DGGITQSPKYLFRKEGQNVTLSCEQNLNHDAMYWYRQDPGQGLRLIYYSQIVNDFQKGDIAEGYSVSREKKESFPLTVTSAQKNPTAFYLCASSIDGQGSRELFFGEGSRLTVL.

This clone was recorded only once. This rearrangement joins TRBV6-6 to TRBJ2-5, with D hard to call. V dropped 4 bases and J dropped 2 bases, with 8 bases sitting between them. The germline V gene has CDR1 MNHNY and CDR2 SVGAGI (reference sequence). The CDR3 length is 13 residues. The CDR3 sequence is CASSWTEQETQYF. For the CDR3, the DNA is TGTGCCAGCAGTTGGACGGAGCAAGAGACCCAGTACTTC.

This rearrangement joins TRBV5-1 to TRBJ1-1; no definite D call. V was shortened by 4 bases and J by 1 base, with 8 bases between the two germline ends. The CDR3 sequence is 13 residues long. CDR1 and CDR2 from the germline V gene are SGHRS and YFSETQ. The CDR3 nucleotides are TGCGCCAGCAGCCGGGGAGAGAACACTGAAGCTTTCTTT. Translation: CASSRGENTEAFF.

This chain links TRBV20-1 with TRBJ1-4; D not resolved. Trimming shortened V by 3 bases and J by 8 bases, and 4 bases separated the two germline ends. This CDR3 is built from 10 residues. Germline CDR1 is DFQATT and CDR2 is SNEGSKA (reference sequence). In DNA, the CDR3 is TGCAGTGCTAGCGGGGAAAAACTGTTTTTT. Protein: CSASGEKLFF.

The chain employs TRBV6-5 and TRBJ2-1, with D tentatively TRBD2 (6 bases). This CDR3 region has 15 residues. V lost 0 bases and J 3 bases, leaving 9 bases between the germline ends. Germline V CDR1 and CDR2: MNHEY, SVGAGI. For the CDR3, the DNA is TGTGCCAGCAGTTACTCGACGGGGGTCTACAATGAGCAGTTCTTC. Residues: CASSYSTGVYNEQFF.

V usage is TRBV6-8 and J usage is TRBJ1-5; no definite D call. The V and J ends lost 2 bases and 2 bases respectively, with 19 bases between them. Germline V gene lookup returns CDR1 MNHGY and CDR2 SAAAGT. This CDR3 region has 18 residues. The CDR3 bases are TGTGCCAGCAGTTACCGTTTACGTGAGAAAAGAGGCAATCAGCCCCAGCATTTT. Translated, it gives CASSYRLREKRGNQPQHF.